One and the same sample provided the 29 T cell receptor beta chains below, sequenced in a study of blood T cell repertoires in COVID-19. The repertoire was sequenced with immunoSEQ multiplex PCR; TCRdb's copy has only in-frame clones and lacks some. The sample lists about 150,000 clones, 87% occurring once. The specimen sequenced was peripheral blood. All receptors come from an elderly man with acute or convalescent COVID-19.

The rearrangement links TRBV30 to TRBJ1-5; D gene uncertain. V lost 2 bases and J lost 1, with 6 bases in between. The germline V gene has CDR1 GTSNPN and CDR2 SVGIG (reference sequence). The CDR3 is 13 amino acids. For the CDR3, the DNA is TGTGCCTGGAGTCGGGTGAGCAATCAGCCCCAGCATTTT. It codes for CAWSRVSNQPQHF.

This chain uses TRBV5-1 with TRBJ2-7; 15 bases match TRBD2. J gave up 2 bases and V 4 bases, and 7 bases lay outside the gene matches. The length of the CDR3 is 17 residues. Germline V gene data show CDR1 as SGHRS and CDR2 as YFSETQ. DNA of the CDR3: TGCGCCAGCAGCCCCGGACTAGCGGGAGGGTCTGCCTACGAGCAGTACTTC. Protein: CASSPGLAGGSAYEQYF.

The chain employs TRBV6-1 and TRBJ1-3; D is uncertain. The germline CDR1 and CDR2 sequences are MNHNS and SASEGT. The CDR3 length is 17 residues. Trimming took 1 base from V and 1 from J, leaving 14 bases between them. In DNA, the CDR3 is TGTGCCAGCAGTGAAGTTGGAGGGATCCTATCTGGAAACACCATATATTTT. Translating gives CASSEVGGILSGNTIYF.

V is TRBV5-1 and J is TRBJ2-7; 11 bases match TRBD1. The CDR3 runs 14 residues. In germline, CDR1 is SGHRS, CDR2 YFSETQ. The J segment lost 2 bases and the V segment lost 4 bases, leaving 2 bases of the junction unmatched. The DNA of the CDR3 is TGCGCCAGCAGCGCGGGACAGGGGGCCTACGAGCAGTACTTC. Its translation: CASSAGQGAYEQYF.

The rearrangement links TRBV9 to TRBJ2-6; D is uncertain. Looked up from germline, CDR1 is SGDLS and CDR2 is YYNGEE. Trimming removed 1 base at V and 0 bases at J, with 5 bases between. The CDR3 consists of 15 residues. CDR3 protein: CASSVHISGANVLTF. DNA of the CDR3: TGTGCCAGCAGCGTACACATCTCTGGGGCCAACGTCCTGACTTTC.

The chain recombines TRBV30 with TRBJ2-7; D ambiguous. V lost 1 base and J lost 2, with 6 bases in between. The CDR3 sequence is 12 residues long. Germline CDR1 and CDR2: GTSNPN and SVGIG (reference sequence). The CDR3 DNA reads as TGTGCCTGGAGTGCACAGACCTACGAGCAGTACTTC. Translating gives CAWSAQTYEQYF. Looking up the rest from reference TRBV30 and TRBJ2-7 gives the full variable domain: SQTIHQWPATLVQPVGSPLSLECTVEGTSNPNLYWYRQAAGRGLQLLFYSVGIGQISSEVPQNLSASRPQDRQFILSSKKLLLSDSGFYLCAWSAQTYEQYFGPGTRLTVT.

The chain employs TRBV6-5 and TRBJ2-7, with 7 nucleotides matching TRBD2. CDR3 length: 12 residues. V lost 0 bases to trimming and J lost 7 bases; unmatched junction nucleotides: 0. CDR1 is MNHEY, CDR2 SVGAGI, per germline. CDR3 in DNA: TGTGCCAGCAGTTACTCCGGGAGGGAGCAGTACTTC. This translates into CASSYSGREQYF.

The chain uses TRBV29-1 and TRBJ2-1, with 9 nucleotides matching TRBD1. Germline V gives CDR1 SQVTM, CDR2 ANQGSEA. This CDR3 is built from 13 residues. The ends lost 5 bases at V and 4 bases at J; junction bases unmatched: 3. CDR3 bases: TGCAGCGTTTTCGGACAGGGGTACAATGAGCAGTTCTTC. It encodes CSVFGQGYNEQFF.

This clone was seen a few times. The rearrangement joins TRBV19 to TRBJ1-5, with 7 bases fitting TRBD1. Germline CDR1 reads LNHDA; CDR2 reads SQIVND (reference sequence). Trimming at V came to 4 bases and at J to 4 bases, leaving 19 bases not matched to a gene. This CDR3 comprises 19 residues. The CDR3 DNA is TGTGCCAGTAGTACCCTGGGGGACAGACGATCGAGAGTTAATCAGCCCCAGCATTTT. Its protein product is CASSTLGDRRSRVNQPQHF. The full variable domain, with the rest looked up from reference TRBV19 and TRBJ1-5, is DGGITQSPKYLFRKEGQNVTLSCEQNLNHDAMYWYRQDPGQGLRLIYYSQIVNDFQKGDIAEGYSVSREKKESFPLTVTSAQKNPTAFYLCASSTLGDRRSRVNQPQHFGDGTRLSIL.

V gene TRBV23-1 combines with J gene TRBJ2-2; D may be TRBD2 (7 bases). TRBV23-1 is an ORF for which the function is uncertain. The CDR3 has 17 residues. Deletions cut 6 bases from V and 3 bases from J, with 20 bases between. The CDR3 sequence: CASSLLQGRGDTGELFF. CDR3 sequence (DNA): TGCGCCAGCAGCCTCTTACAGGGCCGGGGGGACACCGGGGAGCTGTTTTTT.

The chain joins TRBV7-8 to TRBJ1-2; the match to TRBD1 covers 7 bases. CDR1 is SGHVS, CDR2 FQNEAQ, per germline. The J segment lost 2 bases and the V segment lost 0 bases, leaving 3 bases of the junction unmatched. The CDR3 consists of 15 residues. The CDR3: CASSLAGTANYGYTF. The CDR3 coding sequence is TGTGCCAGCAGCTTAGCGGGGACAGCCAACTATGGCTACACCTTC. Full variable domain (outside the CDR3, taken from reference TRBV7-8 and TRBJ1-2): GAGVSQSPRYKVAKRGQDVALRCDPISGHVSLFWYQQALGQGPEFLTYFQNEAQLDKSGLPSDRFFAERPEGSVSTLKIQRTQQEDSAVYLCASSLAGTANYGYTFGSGTRLTVV.

The V call is TRBV2, the J call TRBJ2-5, with 15 positions matching TRBD2. The CDR3 extends over 14 amino acids. The junction had 15 bases not matched to a gene; V was cut back by 11 bases and J by 14 bases. The germline V gene encodes CDR1 SNHLY and CDR2 FYNNEI. The CDR3 DNA reads as TGTGCCGCCAGACCTCGGACTAGCGGGGGGGGCCCCTACTTC. This codes for CAARPRTSGGGPYF.

This clone has just a few counts. This chain joins TRBV3-1 (or the pseudogene TRBV3-2) and TRBJ2-3; TRBD1 matches 8 bases. The trim removed 4 bases at V and 2 bases at J, leaving 5 bases unmatched. The CDR3 loop spans 15 amino acids. Germline CDR1 reads LGHDT; CDR2 reads YNNKEL (reference sequence). In DNA, the CDR3 is TGTGCCAGCAGCCTATGGGACAGGACCACAGATACGCAGTATTTT. Translating it yields CASSLWDRTTDTQYF.

J is TRBJ2-1 and V is TRBV4-1, with D unresolved. Germline V CDR1 and CDR2: MGHRA, YSYEKL. The CDR3 covers 13 residues. V gave up 3 bases and J gave up 6 bases, with 9 bases separating them. In nucleotides, the CDR3 is TGCGCCAGCAGCCACGTTAATTCCAATGAGCAGTTCTTC. This sequence encodes CASSHVNSNEQFF.

Note on this clone: Other DNA sequences in this sample translate to the same CDR3. V is TRBV6-1 and J is TRBJ2-5; 7 bases match TRBD1. The trim removed 2 bases at V and 4 bases at J, leaving 4 bases unmatched. The CDR3 spans 14 residues. The germline V gene has CDR1 MNHNS and CDR2 SASEGT. CDR3: CASSERAGGETQYF. Written as DNA, the CDR3 is TGTGCCAGCAGTGAACGGGCAGGGGGAGAGACCCAGTACTTC.

J is TRBJ2-3 and V is TRBV10-3; unclear D gene. V was pared by 2 bases and J by 0 bases, with 15 bases between. The CDR3 loop spans 17 amino acids. The germline CDR1 and CDR2 sequences are ENHRY and SYGVKD. CDR3 in amino acids: CAISERSPALSTDTQYF. CDR3 nucleotides: TGTGCCATCAGTGAGAGGAGCCCCGCTCTTAGCACAGATACGCAGTATTTT.

This chain connects TRBV18 to TRBJ1-2; D uncertain. The CDR3 is 14 residues long. Deletions cut 3 bases from V and 5 bases from J, with 13 bases between. Germline lookup yields CDR1 KGHSH and CDR2 LQKENI. The CDR3 reads CASSPAAATYGYTF. CDR3 nucleotides: TGTGCCAGCTCACCGGCTGCGGCGACTTATGGCTACACCTTC.

This sequence joins TRBV28 and TRBJ2-7; 9 positions agree with TRBD2. In germline, CDR1 is MDHEN, CDR2 SYDVKM. V dropped 6 bases and J dropped 4; count of bases not matched to a gene: 7. This CDR3 region has 14 residues. CDR3 DNA: TGTGCCAGCAGAGGGAGCGGGGGGCCATACGAGCAGTACTTC. Its protein is CASRGSGGPYEQYF.

J is TRBJ2-3 and V is TRBV6-5; 8 nucleotides line up with TRBD2. The CDR3 is 15 amino acids. Germline V gene lookup returns CDR1 MNHEY and CDR2 SVGAGI. V shed 6 bases, J shed 2 bases, and the junction held 7 bases outside the gene matches. CDR3 protein: CASSQRGSTTDTQYF. As DNA, the CDR3 is TGTGCCAGCAGCCAGCGGGGGTCAACCACAGATACGCAGTATTTT.

Here the CDR3 reads CASSPSEGAWNEQYF. CDR3 coding DNA: TGTGCCAGCTCACCCTCAGAGGGGGCTTGGAACGAGCAGTACTTC. The chain recombines TRBV18 with TRBJ2-7; 7 positions agree with TRBD1. The CDR3 is 15 amino acids. Unmatched junction bases numbered 10, after V lost 3 bases and J lost 5 bases. Germline V gene lookup returns CDR1 KGHSH and CDR2 LQKENI.

This clone is medium-sized within its sample. Other DNA sequences from this sample encode an identical CDR3 as well. V usage is TRBV10-2 and J usage is TRBJ2-3, with D possibly TRBD2 on 6 matching bases. Germline assignment: CDR1 WSHSY and CDR2 SAAADI. Between the trimmed V and J ends, which lost 3 bases and 3 bases, there was a span of 13 bases. The CDR3 totals 15 residues. CDR3 DNA: TGCGCCAGCAGTGAATCCCCGACTAGTACAGATACGCAGTATTTT. This translates into CASSESPTSTDTQYF.

V usage is TRBV4-2 and J usage is TRBJ1-6; TRBD1 might be the D (5 bases). V dropped 0 bases and J dropped 10 bases, with 16 bases sitting between them. Germline-derived CDR1 and CDR2 are LGHNA and YNFKEQ. This CDR3 region has 16 residues. The DNA of the CDR3 is TGTGCCAGCAGCCAAGATAGTTCGGGGGTTGGGTCACCCCTCCACTTT. It encodes CASSQDSSGVGSPLHF.

The chain has TRBV5-6 and TRBJ1-3; D gene unclear. The CDR3 consists of 13 residues. Trimming cost V 2 bases and J 8 bases, with 11 bases left between them. From germline, CDR1 is SGHDT and CDR2 YYEEEE. The CDR3 sequence: CASSLERTDTIYF. CDR3 coding DNA: TGTGCCAGCAGCTTAGAGCGTACGGACACCATATATTTT.

The CDR3 is CASSSTERDRVWETQYF. DNA of the CDR3: TGTGCCAGCAGCTCAACTGAAAGGGACAGGGTATGGGAGACCCAGTACTTC. The chain carries TRBV5-8 and TRBJ2-5; 9 bases fit TRBD1. This CDR3 has 17 amino acids. The junction had 14 bases not matched to a gene; V was cut back by 3 bases and J by 5 bases. Germline CDR1 and CDR2: SGHTS and YDEGEE.

The chain links TRBV5-1 to TRBJ2-7; TRBD2 matches at 7 bases. Germline assignment: CDR1 SGHRS and CDR2 YFSETQ. The V and J ends lost 2 bases and 0 bases, in that order; junction bases with no gene match: 5. The CDR3 covers 15 residues. Here the CDR3 DNA reads TGCGCCAGCAGCTTTTCCGGGGGGACCTCCTACGAGCAGTACTTC. Translated, it gives CASSFSGGTSYEQYF.

The J gene is TRBJ2-3, the V gene TRBV2; maybe TRBD1 (6 bases). Trimming shortened V by 3 bases and J by 0 bases, and 13 bases separated the two germline ends. The CDR3 loop spans 16 amino acids. In germline, CDR1 is SNHLY, CDR2 FYNNEI. This CDR3 is CASSDQGSTSTDTQYF. In DNA, the CDR3 is TGTGCCAGCAGTGACCAGGGGTCAACTAGCACAGATACGCAGTATTTT.

The chain carries TRBV19 and TRBJ2-2; D uncertain. CDR1 LNHDA and CDR2 SQIVND come from the germline V gene (reference sequence). The CDR3 totals 13 residues. V was shortened by 6 bases and J by 3 bases, with 8 bases between the two germline ends. The CDR3: CASSLLYTGELFF. Written as DNA, the CDR3 is TGTGCCAGTAGCCTACTGTACACCGGGGAGCTGTTTTTT.

The table lists this clone with a count of one. The chain carries TRBV28 and TRBJ1-1; 7 bases match TRBD1. The junction had 7 bases not matched to a gene; V was cut back by 6 bases and J by 0 bases. The CDR3 is made up of 15 amino acids. Germline CDR1 MDHEN, CDR2 SYDVKM. The CDR3 sequence is CASSPLTGLNTEAFF. For the CDR3, the DNA is TGTGCCAGCAGCCCTCTGACAGGGTTGAACACTGAAGCTTTCTTT.

This clone was seen a few times. This sequence joins TRBV7-3 and TRBJ1-1, with D hard to call. The CDR3 consists of 14 residues. The V and J ends lost 6 bases and 1 base respectively, with 12 bases between them. Per the germline V gene, CDR1 is SGHTA and CDR2 is FQGTGA. The CDR3 region is CASSPTDKNTEAFF. As DNA, the CDR3 is TGTGCCAGCAGTCCGACTGATAAGAACACTGAAGCTTTCTTT. The full variable domain, completed using reference TRBV7-3 and TRBJ1-1, is GAGVSQTPSNKVTEKGKYVELRCDPISGHTALYWYRQSLGQGPEFLIYFQGTGAADDSGLPNDRFFAVRPEGSVSTLKIQRTERGDSAVYLCASSPTDKNTEAFFGQGTRLTVV.